One and the same sample provided the 9 T cell receptor beta chains below, sequenced in a study of blood T cell repertoires in COVID-19. Method: immunoSEQ multiplex PCR; TCRdb's copy keeps in-frame clones and lacks some. Of hundreds of thousands of clones listed, roughly 85% were seen once; the top ten hold roughly 1.4%. The material sequenced was peripheral blood. Source of these receptors: a woman aged 25 to 39 with active or convalescent COVID-19.

This chain uses TRBV5-1 with TRBJ1-2; D gene ambiguous. CDR3 length: 13 residues. Trimming cost V 1 base and J 6 bases, with 10 bases left between them. Germline-derived CDR1 and CDR2 are SGHRS and YFSETQ. CDR3 DNA: TGCGCCAGCAGCTTGTACAGTTCAGATGGCTACACCTTC. It yields the protein CASSLYSSDGYTF.

The V and J genes are TRBV30 and TRBJ1-6; possible D gene TRBD1, 6 bases. Trimming pared 2 bases from V and 16 bases from J, leaving 18 bases between. This CDR3 is 13 amino acids long. CDR1 is GTSNPN, CDR2 SVGIG, per germline (reference sequence). In DNA, the CDR3 is TGTGCCTGGAGTTTGCCGCAGGGGTCAGGTCTCCACTTT. It specifies CAWSLPQGSGLHF.

The rearrangement links TRBV19 to TRBJ1-4, with TRBD1 matching 11 bases. This CDR3 has 15 amino acids. CDR1 is LNHDA, CDR2 SQIVND, per germline (reference sequence). Trimming at V came to 7 bases and at J to 8 bases, leaving 9 bases not matched to a gene. This CDR3 is CASTSADRGPEKLFF. The CDR3 bases are TGTGCCAGTACCTCGGCGGACAGGGGGCCGGAAAAACTGTTTTTT.

The chain carries TRBV20-1 and TRBJ1-5, with TRBD1 matching over 11 bases. The CDR3 is made up of 13 amino acids. Germline CDR1 is DFQATT and CDR2 is SNEGSKA (reference sequence). Trimming at V came to 3 bases and at J to 7 bases, leaving 2 bases not matched to a gene. The CDR3 sequence: CSASWDRGQPQHF. The CDR3 region has the DNA TGCAGTGCTAGTTGGGACAGGGGGCAGCCCCAGCATTTT.

CDR3 residues: CASSFPLVGGTEAFF. The CDR3 region has the DNA TGTGCCAGCAGTTTCCCCCTGGTGGGGGGCACTGAAGCTTTCTTT. This rearrangement joins TRBV28 to TRBJ1-1; D is perhaps TRBD1 (5 bases). The germline V gene encodes CDR1 MDHEN and CDR2 SYDVKM. CDR3 length equals 15 residues. Trimming cost V 3 bases and J 4 bases, with 15 bases left between them. Supplemented by reference TRBV28 and TRBJ1-1, the full variable domain reads DVKVTQSSRYLVKRTGEKVFLECVQDMDHENMFWYRQDPGLGLRLIYFSYDVKMKEKGDIPEGYSVSREKKERFSLILESASTNQTSMYLCASSFPLVGGTEAFFGQGTRLTVV.

This sequence joins TRBV13 and TRBJ2-2; D possibly corresponds to TRBD2 (6 bases). Germline-derived CDR1 and CDR2 are PRHDT and FYEKMQ (reference sequence). Trimming cost V 7 bases and J 1 base, with 7 bases left between them. This CDR3 is built from 13 residues. This chain's CDR3 is CASNSGNTGELFF. The DNA for the CDR3 is TGTGCCAGCAATAGCGGGAACACCGGGGAGCTGTTTTTT.

The gene calls are TRBV4-1 and TRBJ2-7; the D gene is possibly TRBD1 (5 bases). Trimming removed 0 bases at V and 2 bases at J, with 14 bases between. This CDR3 has 16 residues. Germline CDR1 and CDR2: MGHRA and YSYEKL. The CDR3 DNA sequence: TGCGCCAGCAGCCAAGAGGCAGGCAGGGCAACCTACGAGCAGTACTTC. This gives the protein CASSQEAGRATYEQYF.

CDR3 bases: TGTGCCAGCTCTCCGCTACGTAACAGGGACACCGGGGAGCTGTTTTTT. Translating it yields CASSPLRNRDTGELFF. This chain connects TRBV18 to TRBJ2-2, with D tentatively TRBD1 (6 bases). Germline-derived CDR1 and CDR2 are KGHSH and LQKENI. V gave up 6 bases and J gave up 3 bases, with 17 bases separating them. This CDR3 is 16 amino acids long. The variable domain in full, completed from reference TRBV18 and TRBJ2-2, reads NAGVMQNPRHLVRRRGQEARLRCSPMKGHSHVYWYRQLPEEGLKFMVYLQKENIIDESGMPKERFSAEFPKEGPSILRIQQVVRGDSAAYFCASSPLRNRDTGELFFGEGSRLTVL.

CDR3 sequence reads: CASSHDRAVYGYTF. The CDR3 nucleotides read TGTGCCAGCAGCCACGACAGGGCGGTCTATGGCTACACCTTC. This rearrangement joins TRBV5-4 to TRBJ1-2; 7 positions match TRBD1. The V gene end was trimmed by 4 bases and the J gene end by 4 bases; junction bases not matched to a gene: 7. The CDR3 has 14 residues. Germline values: CDR1 SGHNT, CDR2 YYREEE (reference sequence).